This T cell receptor beta chain is from a study of cytomegalovirus exposure and HLA in healthy donors (dated by TCRdb to between 2016 and 2019). General notes on the study: According to a later analysis, one platform produced both the roughly 120 validation repertoires and the 700 or so repertoires of the first cohort. The study aimed to test whether signatures of past pathogen exposure could be identified by cataloging public T cell receptors. Along with the roughly 610-subject first cohort, a separate validation cohort of over a hundred different subjects was used. To predict cytomegalovirus infection status, the study brought together high-throughput TCR immunosequencing, statistical association of individual TCRs with disease status, and machine learning.

Reading the germline V gene (reference sequence) gives CDR1 SEHNR and CDR2 FQNEAQ. The junction carries 8 bases between V and J, which are trimmed by 5 bases and 6 bases respectively. The CDR3 measures 11 amino acids from cysteine to phenylalanine. Only CDR3 DNA is held: 33 bases, read in frame from base 1. Here is what the overall study found, with its caveats: In vitro tests confirmed that a few of the cytomegalovirus-associated TCR beta chains recognize cytomegalovirus antigens. It was suggested by the authors that the approach could potentially be generalized to other disease states and immunological phenotypes. The study gave a list of 150 to 200 TCR beta chains associated with cytomegalovirus. A later analysis lacked HLA typing for the validation cohort, so it scored co-occurrence in that cohort across all 120 or so repertoires. Across donors, most TCR sequences were observed very rarely, whereas some public TCRs were present in many individuals. In both the original and validation cohorts, the classifier was reported to diagnose cytomegalovirus status with high specificity and sensitivity. In a later analysis, TCRs clustered in the first cohort were found to also tend to co-occur in the 120 or so validation repertoires, with over 90% of cluster scores above 0.

Separate from the approximately 690-subject first cohort, the validation cohort of about 130 subjects was the group to which the donors belonged. Preparation of the library involved the immunoSEQ multiplex PCR assay. On the study's bioinformatics: A statistical classification framework was developed to diagnose cytomegalovirus status using the catalog of TCR beta chain sequences. TCRdb retrieved this table from immuneACCESS and kept in-frame rearrangements only. Not all clones are present; in checked studies, unresolved V genes account for under half, and no reason is known for the remainder. V and J calls plus clone size are reproduced from that table; the DNA served to infer D and trimming. The sample table lists hundreds of thousands of clones, 70% to 90% of them with a count of one. Jointly, the top ten make up roughly 5.5% of the sample. Details on this clone: Which antigen it targets is not known. Per-base quality was not reported, and no clone a single base away is much larger than it.

This receptor was obtained from a woman aged 18-29 years in good health and CMV-seronegative. Sequencing was performed on PBMCs. Recombination joined TRBV7-9 with TRBJ2-7; no D gene can be assigned with confidence. The base sequence is TGTGCCAGCAGCGCTCGCCGCGAGCAGTACTTC. Its amino acids are CASSARREQYF.